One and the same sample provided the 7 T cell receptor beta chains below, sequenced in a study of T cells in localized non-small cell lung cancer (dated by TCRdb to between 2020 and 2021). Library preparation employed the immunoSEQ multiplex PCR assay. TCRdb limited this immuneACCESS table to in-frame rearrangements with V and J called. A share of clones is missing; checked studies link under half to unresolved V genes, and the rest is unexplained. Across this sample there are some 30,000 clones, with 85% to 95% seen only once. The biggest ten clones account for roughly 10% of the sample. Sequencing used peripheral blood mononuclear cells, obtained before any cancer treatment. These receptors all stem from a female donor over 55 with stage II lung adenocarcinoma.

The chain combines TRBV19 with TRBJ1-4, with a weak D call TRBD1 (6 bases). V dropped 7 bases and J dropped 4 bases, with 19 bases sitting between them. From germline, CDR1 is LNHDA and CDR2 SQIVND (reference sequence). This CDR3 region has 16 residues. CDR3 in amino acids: CASNYRVGLLNEKLFF. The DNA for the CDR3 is TGTGCCAGTAACTACAGGGTAGGACTACTTAATGAAAAACTGTTTTTT.

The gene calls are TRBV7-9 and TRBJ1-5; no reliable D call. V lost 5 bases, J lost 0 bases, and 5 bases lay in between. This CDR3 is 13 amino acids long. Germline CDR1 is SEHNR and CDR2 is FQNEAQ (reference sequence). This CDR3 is CASSLNSNQPQHF. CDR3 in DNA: TGTGCCAGCAGCCTTAATAGCAATCAGCCCCAGCATTTT.

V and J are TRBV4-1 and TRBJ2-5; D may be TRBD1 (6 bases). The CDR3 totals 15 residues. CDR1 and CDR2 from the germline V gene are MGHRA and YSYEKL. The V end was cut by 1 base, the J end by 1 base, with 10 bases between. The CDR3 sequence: CASSQGTATQETQYF. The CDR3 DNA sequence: TGCGCCAGCAGCCAAGGGACAGCCACCCAAGAGACCCAGTACTTC.

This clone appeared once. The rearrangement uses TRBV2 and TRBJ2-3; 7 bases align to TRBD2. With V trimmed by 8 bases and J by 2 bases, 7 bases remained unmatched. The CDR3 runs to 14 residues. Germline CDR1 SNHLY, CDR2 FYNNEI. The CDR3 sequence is CASRAGTITDTQYF. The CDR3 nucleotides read TGTGCCAGCCGAGCGGGAACCATCACAGATACGCAGTATTTT.

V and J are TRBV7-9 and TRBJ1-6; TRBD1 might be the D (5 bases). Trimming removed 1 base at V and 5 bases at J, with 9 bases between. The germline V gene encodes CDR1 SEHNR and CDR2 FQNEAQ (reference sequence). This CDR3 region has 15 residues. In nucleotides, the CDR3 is TGTGCCAGCAGCTTAGTGACAGTTAATAATTCACCCCTCCACTTT. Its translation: CASSLVTVNNSPLHF. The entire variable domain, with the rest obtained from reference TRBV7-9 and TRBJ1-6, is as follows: DTGVSQNPRHKITKRGQNVTFRCDPISEHNRLYWYRQTLGQGPEFLTYFQNEAQLEKSRLLSDRFSAERPKGSFSTLEIQRTEQGDSAMYLCASSLVTVNNSPLHFGNGTRLTVT.

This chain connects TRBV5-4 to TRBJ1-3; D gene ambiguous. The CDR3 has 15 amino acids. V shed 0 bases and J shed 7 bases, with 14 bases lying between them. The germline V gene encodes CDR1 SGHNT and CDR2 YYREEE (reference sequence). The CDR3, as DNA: TGTGCCAGCAGCTTGGGGGCTCCGGGGTCGAACACCATATATTTT. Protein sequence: CASSLGAPGSNTIYF.

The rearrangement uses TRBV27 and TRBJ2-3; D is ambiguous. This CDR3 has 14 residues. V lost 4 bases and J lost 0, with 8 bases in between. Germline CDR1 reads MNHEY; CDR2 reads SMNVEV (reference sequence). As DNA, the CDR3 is TGTGCCAGCAGTTCCGTTACTAGCACAGATACGCAGTATTTT. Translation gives CASSSVTSTDTQYF.